The 32 T cell receptor beta chains below all came from one sample that was sequenced in a study of alternative splicing in chronic myeloid leukemia remission. Study-wide context: Trial remission samples were taken at major or complete molecular response, at 12 or 24 months.

Poly-A-selected mRNA from 0.9 to 1 ug total RNA formed the libraries. TCRdb reworked the bulk RNA-seq reads into one entry per CDR3 protein, no DNA. The repertoire holds about 300 distinct CDR3 sequences, with less than 99% as singletons. The source material was PBMCs or total blood leukocytes (not recorded which), sampled during remission. Receptors were obtained from an adult with chronic myeloid leukemia.

This rearrangement joins TRBV27 to TRBJ1-2. CDR3 size: 14 residues. Germline CDR1 and CDR2: MNHEY and SMNVEV (reference sequence). The CDR3 loop reads CASSLQGANYGYTF.

The chain is built from TRBV6-5 and TRBJ2-1; the D gene TCRdb calls, TRBD1, cannot be checked with no DNA. There are 17 residues in the CDR3. In germline, CDR1 is MNHEY, CDR2 SVGAGI. The CDR3 region is CASSPSNRGYSYNEQFF.

The V and J genes are TRBV5-1 and TRBJ2-7; TCRdb lists TRBD1, though no DNA is available to test this call. Germline V gene sequence: CDR1 SGHRS, CDR2 YFSETQ. The CDR3 runs to 15 residues. The CDR3 loop reads CASPHQGLSSYEQYF.

V usage is TRBV7-8 and J usage is TRBJ2-7; TCRdb lists TRBD2, though no DNA is available to test this call. Germline V gene lookup returns CDR1 SGHVS and CDR2 FQNEAQ. There are 15 residues in the CDR3. The CDR3 region is CASSLVQGSSYEQYF.

This rearrangement joins TRBV6-6 to TRBJ1-4. The CDR3 spans 14 residues. The germline V gene encodes CDR1 MNHNY and CDR2 SVGAGI (reference sequence). This chain's CDR3 is CASTPGQINEKLFF.

This rearrangement joins TRBV6-6 to TRBJ2-2; TCRdb's assignment of TRBD2 cannot be checked, as there is no DNA. Per the germline V gene, CDR1 is MNHNY and CDR2 is SVGAGI (reference sequence). The CDR3 spans 16 residues. This chain's CDR3 is CASSSIAGGKTGELFF.

The rearrangement joins TRBV28 to TRBJ2-7. The germline CDR1 and CDR2 sequences are MDHEN and SYDVKM. CDR3 size: 14 residues. CDR3 sequence: CASSFQGPLYEQYF.

CDR3 region: CASSSLGPSGGNTGELFF. The chain combines TRBV2 with TRBJ2-2; the TCRdb call, TRBD2, lacks DNA for checking. CDR1 and CDR2 (germline): SNHLY, FYNNEI. The CDR3 runs to 18 residues.

The chain employs TRBV5-1 and TRBJ2-7; absent DNA, TCRdb's TRBD2 call cannot be checked. Per germline, CDR1 SGHRS and CDR2 YFSETQ. The length of the CDR3 is 13 residues. This chain's CDR3 is CASSLQGGYEQYF.

The chain is built from TRBV14 and TRBJ2-7. Germline lookup yields CDR1 SGHDN and CDR2 FVKESK. The CDR3 is 11 amino acids. This CDR3 reads CASSQLYEQYF.

The V gene is TRBV15, the J gene TRBJ1-1. Per the germline V gene, CDR1 is LNHNV and CDR2 is YYDKDF (reference sequence). The CDR3 runs to 13 residues. CDR3: CATSRQPDTEAFF. The full variable domain, its missing parts supplied by reference TRBV15 and TRBJ1-1, is DAMVIQNPRYQVTQFGKPVTLSCSQTLNHNVMYWYQQKSSQAPKLLFHYYDKDFNNEADTPDNFQSRRPNTSFCFLDIRSPGLGDTAMYLCATSRQPDTEAFFGQGTRLTVV.

The chain recombines TRBV6-2 or TRBV6-3 with TRBJ1-1. Germline CDR1 is MNHEY and CDR2 is SVGEGT. There are 15 residues in the CDR3. CDR3 in amino acids: CASSLHRDGNTEAFF.

CDR3 region: CASSTGQGYNEQFF. This rearrangement joins TRBV2 to TRBJ2-1; absent DNA, TCRdb's TRBD1 call cannot be checked. The CDR3 extends over 14 amino acids. Germline CDR1 reads SNHLY; CDR2 reads FYNNEI.

The chain recombines TRBV12-3 or TRBV12-4 with TRBJ2-7; TCRdb designates TRBD2, a call that cannot be tested without DNA. The CDR3 is 15 amino acids. The CDR3 spells CASSASGRPSDEQYF.

The chain links TRBV15 to TRBJ1-1. Germline CDR1 is LNHNV and CDR2 is YYDKDF (reference sequence). The CDR3 is 14 residues long. CDR3 sequence: CATSRDLGGTEAFF.

This clonotype has a single count. V and J are TRBV7-2 and TRBJ1-2. The CDR3 is made up of 14 amino acids. The V gene's germline CDR1 is SGHTA and CDR2 FQGNSA. The CDR3 spells CASSLGHGENGYTF.

CDR3 protein: CASSFAGAGGETQYF. This chain connects TRBV12-3 or TRBV12-4 to TRBJ2-5; TCRdb reports TRBD2, a call that lacks DNA to check it against. This CDR3 contains 15 residues.

This rearrangement joins TRBV29-1 to TRBJ2-2; TCRdb selects TRBD2, and the lack of DNA leaves this call unchecked. The CDR3 spans 13 residues. Germline lookup yields CDR1 SQVTM and CDR2 ANQGSEA. The CDR3 sequence: CSVRVGGTGELFF.

The CDR3 here is CASRDSISTDTQYF. This chain links TRBV27 with TRBJ2-3; TCRdb indicates TRBD2, and absent DNA this call remains unverified. Germline V gene data show CDR1 as MNHEY and CDR2 as SMNVEV (reference sequence). The CDR3 contains 14 residues.

The chain couples TRBV2 to TRBJ2-7. The CDR3 has 14 amino acids. CDR1 is SNHLY, CDR2 FYNNEI, per germline. CDR3 sequence reads: CASSPGHNPYEQYF. Together with reference TRBV2 and TRBJ2-7, the CDR3 gives the full variable domain: EPEVTQTPSHQVTQMGQEVILRCVPISNHLYFYWYRQILGQKVEFLVSFYNNEISEKSEIFDDQFSVERPDGSNFTLKIRSTKLEDSAMYFCASSPGHNPYEQYFGPGTRLTVT.

V gene TRBV24-1 combines with J gene TRBJ1-1. CDR1 KGHDR and CDR2 SFDVKD come from the germline V gene. CDR3 length: 14 residues. CDR3 residues: CATSDSDSELQAFF.

The chain uses TRBV7-3 and TRBJ2-1; TCRdb names TRBD2, which stays unverified in the absence of DNA. The CDR3 runs to 17 residues. From germline, CDR1 is SGHTA and CDR2 FQGTGA. The CDR3 reads CASSLLGTSGAYNEQFF.

The rearrangement joins TRBV18 to TRBJ2-2; absent DNA, TCRdb's TRBD2 call cannot be checked. Germline V gene data show CDR1 as KGHSH and CDR2 as LQKENI. This CDR3 is built from 20 residues. CDR3 loop: CASSPGTSPQFSIWTGELFF.

The V call is TRBV24-1, the J call TRBJ2-1; there is no DNA to check the TCRdb D call of TRBD2. This CDR3 spans 15 amino acids. Germline CDR1 reads KGHDR; CDR2 reads SFDVKD. The CDR3 reads CATRGRLAVNNEQFF.

This clonotype was found once. This chain connects TRBV7-2 to TRBJ2-7. This CDR3 has 12 residues. The germline V gene has CDR1 SGHTA and CDR2 FQGNSA. CDR3 sequence reads: CASSSASYEQYF.

The gene calls are TRBV29-1 and TRBJ1-1. The CDR3 loop spans 13 amino acids. Germline CDR1 is SQVTM and CDR2 is ANQGSEA. The CDR3 here is CSVKQDMNTEAFF.

This clonotype appeared once. CDR3 amino acids: CSVGRTVEIYGYTF. The chain links TRBV29-1 to TRBJ1-2. In germline, CDR1 is SQVTM, CDR2 ANQGSEA. This CDR3 region has 14 residues.

The J gene is TRBJ2-1, the V gene TRBV7-9; TCRdb's D gene call, TRBD2, goes unchecked for lack of DNA. Germline V gene data show CDR1 as SEHNR and CDR2 as FQNEAQ (reference sequence). The CDR3 covers 14 residues. This CDR3 is CASSPTSGNNEQFF.

The V and J genes are TRBV6-5 and TRBJ2-6; TCRdb indicates TRBD1, and absent DNA this call remains unverified. Germline CDR1 MNHEY, CDR2 SVGAGI. This CDR3 spans 16 amino acids. The CDR3 sequence: CASRSWDSSGANVLTF.

The genes are TRBV3-1 and TRBJ1-5. Germline assignment: CDR1 LGHDT and CDR2 YNNKEL (reference sequence). This CDR3 region has 15 residues. CDR3 protein: CASTLTEFGIQPQHF.

The V gene is TRBV12-3 or TRBV12-4, the J gene TRBJ2-7; the TCRdb D gene call, TRBD2, has no DNA to confirm it. This CDR3 is 14 amino acids long. CDR3: CASSLRGRADEQYF.

The rearrangement joins TRBV6-2 or TRBV6-3 to TRBJ2-1; absent DNA, TCRdb's TRBD2 call cannot be checked. The CDR3 consists of 15 residues. Looked up from germline, CDR1 is MNHEY and CDR2 is SVGEGT. The CDR3 protein is CASAGAAGAYNEQFF.